This T cell receptor (beta chain) was captured in a study of regulatory T cells in long-lasting Graves disease. For this clonotype: Its antigen is undetermined.

For TCR beta, libraries came from iRepertoire HTBI primers and Arm-PCR of CDR3 regions. A single record per CDR3 protein comes from TCRdb applying MiXCR to the multiplex PCR reads. Among fewer than 550,000 distinct CDR3 sequences listed, around 15% were seen once. The ends lost 1 base at V and 2 bases at J; junction bases unmatched: 18. The germline CDR1 and CDR2 sequences are SGHNT and YENEEA. The CDR3 has 20 residues. The sample's time point: newly diagnosed GD, antithyroid drugs for less than 3 months. PBMC-derived RNA was used for the TCR library. Whole-study results and caveats: Preferential use of TRBV28, TRBJ1-2 and TRBJ2-5 was seen in persistent disease.

The same sample was also used in a study of T cells in Graves' hyperthyroidism and ophthalmopathy. That source reports: With the HTBI primer set, the TCR CDR3 went through a first round of RT-PCR.

Sequencing was performed on peripheral blood mononuclear cells (PBMCs), taken at new diagnosis, from a patient treated with antithyroid drugs. This TCR came from a woman between 18 and 30 years old with Graves disease. The chain employs TRBV11-3 and TRBJ2-3; 7 nucleotides match TRBD2. CDR3 sequence: CASSLGLLLARDPHTDTQYF. DNA for the CDR3: TGTGCCAGCAGCTTAGGGCTGTTACTAGCGCGGGATCCCCACACAGATACGCAGTATTTT.